This T cell receptor beta chain came from a study of T cell repertoires in cytomegalovirus infection. Looking at the study overall: Public TCR beta signature analysis indicated the presence of both CMV infection and matching HLA type.

This clonotype was detected a few times. Its matching antigen is unknown. The V and J ends lost 3 bases and 4 bases respectively, with 5 bases between them. The germline V gene has CDR1 SNHLY and CDR2 FYNNEI. The CDR3 extends over 12 amino acids. MiXCR was run by TCRdb on the reads, yielding one entry per CDR3 protein. In the table there are 570,000 or so distinct CDR3 sequences, over 35% of which are singletons. Study results and caveats: Based on cumulative public TCR beta family frequency, carriers of CMV plus the relevant HLA were identified.

Sequenced here: cultured PBMCs, sampled from culture after CMV antigen stimulation. This receptor was taken from a human donor in good health (CMV status not recorded). Some clones in this sample may be carry-over from other donors' samples. The chain recombines TRBV2 with TRBJ2-3; D unresolved. The CDR3 region is CASSDRADTQYF. The CDR3 region has the DNA TGTGCCAGCAGTGATAGGGCAGATACGCAGTATTTT. Supplemented by reference TRBV2 and TRBJ2-3, the full variable domain reads EPEVTQTPSHQVTQMGQEVILRCVPISNHLYFYWYRQILGQKVEFLVSFYNNEISEKSEIFDDQFSVERPDGSNFTLKIRSTKLEDSAMYFCASSDRADTQYFGPGTRLTVL.